This TCR beta chain appears in the sequencing data of a study of blood T cells in healthy people across ages. Across the study: About one barcoded TCR beta cDNA was captured per two T cells.

Study findings and constraints: Changes in expanded clonotypes were possibly confounded, as the CMV status of donors was unknown.

Deletions cut 7 bases from V and 3 bases from J, with 6 bases between. CDR3 length: 11 amino acids. This clonotype was seen a few times. The antigen is undetermined. Then a second PCR, running roughly 7 to 11 cycles, was carried out with a sample-barcoded 5' primer and a J-beta primer mix. TCRdb fed the 5' RACE reads into MiXCR, producing one record per CDR3 protein. The table shows about 750,000 distinct CDR3 sequences, with roughly 53% occurring only once. The specimen sequenced was blood. The origin of this receptor is a man older than 75 in good health. The chain employs TRBV12-3 or TRBV12-4 and TRBJ1-2; D gene unclear. The CDR3 DNA reads as TGTGCCAGCATGAAGGACTATGGCTACACCTTC. Its protein product is CASMKDYGYTF.